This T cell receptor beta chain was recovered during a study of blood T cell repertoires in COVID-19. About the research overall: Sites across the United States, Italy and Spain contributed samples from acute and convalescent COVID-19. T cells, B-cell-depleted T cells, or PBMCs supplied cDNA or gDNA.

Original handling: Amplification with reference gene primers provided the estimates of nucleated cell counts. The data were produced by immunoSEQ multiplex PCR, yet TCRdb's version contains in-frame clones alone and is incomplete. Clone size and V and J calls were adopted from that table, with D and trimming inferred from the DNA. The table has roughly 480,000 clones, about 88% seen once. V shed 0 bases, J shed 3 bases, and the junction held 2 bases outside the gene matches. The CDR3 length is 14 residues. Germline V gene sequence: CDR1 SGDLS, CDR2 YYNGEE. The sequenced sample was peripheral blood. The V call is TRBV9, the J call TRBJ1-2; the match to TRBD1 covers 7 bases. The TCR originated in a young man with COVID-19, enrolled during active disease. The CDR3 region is CASSVGGGDYGYTF. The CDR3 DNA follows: TGTGCCAGCAGCGTAGGAGGGGGCGACTATGGCTACACCTTC.